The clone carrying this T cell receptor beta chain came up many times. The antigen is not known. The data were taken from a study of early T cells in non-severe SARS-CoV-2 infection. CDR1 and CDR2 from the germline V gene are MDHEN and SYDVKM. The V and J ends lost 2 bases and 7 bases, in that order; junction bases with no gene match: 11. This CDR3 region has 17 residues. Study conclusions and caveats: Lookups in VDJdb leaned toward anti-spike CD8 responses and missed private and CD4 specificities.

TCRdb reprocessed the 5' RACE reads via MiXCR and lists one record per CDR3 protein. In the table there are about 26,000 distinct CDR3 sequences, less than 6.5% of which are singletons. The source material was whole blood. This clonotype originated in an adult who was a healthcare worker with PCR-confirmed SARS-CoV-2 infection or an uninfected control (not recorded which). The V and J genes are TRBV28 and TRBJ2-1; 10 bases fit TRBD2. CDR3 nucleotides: TGTGCCAGCAGTTTAGTATCCAGCGGGGGGGCTGGGAATGAGCAGTTCTTC. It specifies CASSLVSSGGAGNEQFF. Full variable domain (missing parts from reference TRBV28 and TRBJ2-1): DVKVTQSSRYLVKRTGEKVFLECVQDMDHENMFWYRQDPGLGLRLIYFSYDVKMKEKGDIPEGYSVSREKKERFSLILESASTNQTSMYLCASSLVSSGGAGNEQFFGPGTRLTVL.